This record looks at one T cell receptor (beta chain) sequence and its context. Its antigen specificity is not known. No base quality values were provided; no much bigger clone lies one nucleotide off. These data belong to a study of shared clonotypes between healthy human individuals (dated by TCRdb to the early 2020s). About the investigation overall: The cohort included three men and a couple of women between 18 and 49 years of age. For each donor, CD4 naive and CD4 memory were each given three plates, CD8 naive was given two plates, and CD8 memory was given one plate. Blood TCR repertoires of about five healthy adults were deeply sequenced to estimate repertoire size and the extent of clonotype sharing between individuals. To increase sequencing depth and limit assay-specific biases, different laboratories used diverse techniques to prepare libraries and sequence TCR repertoires. Leukapheresis yielded between about 0.9 and 9.5 billion PBMCs per donor.

Using the deep immunoSEQ assay, TCR CDR3 regions were amplified from genomic DNA by multiplex PCR. Genomic DNA extracted from each cell subset was distributed evenly over all wells of several immunoSEQ 96-well plates, and each plate served as one replicate. For sorted subsets, about 200 ng genomic DNA, equal to 30,000 or so T cell genomes, was loaded into each replicate PCR. Purified libraries were measured with a Qubit 3.0 fluorometer, size-checked on a Bioanalyzer 2100, and measured again with the KAPA Library Quantification kit. Each immunoSEQ 96-well plate was sequenced on its own single-read 150-cycle Illumina NextSeq 550 flow cell. As for the original processing: The immunoSEQ output contained only junctional sequences without quality scores, so filtering could not match that applied to full-length reads. Sequences were annotated with PyIR, a Python wrapper for IgBLAST v1.9, and V/J genes and CDR3 were assigned using IMGT germline references. Reads were filtered out if the reads had weak V/J assignments (E-value above 1e-6), no CDR3, stop codons, out-of-frame junctions, or ambiguous translated residues. A V3J clonotype was defined by an identical inferred V gene, J gene, and CDR3 amino acid sequence. Percentage overlap between repertoires was computed as shared unique clonotypes divided by the size of the smaller repertoire. RTK rarefaction, the Chao1 estimator, and Recon v2.1 estimates of unobserved clonotypes were used to assess repertoire richness. OLGA was used to compute generation probabilities for all TCRbeta clonotypes that the gDNA method yielded from a few donors. TCRdb holds this immuneACCESS table with in-frame rearrangements only. Some clones are missing; in checked studies, unresolved V genes explain under half, and the rest has no known cause. V, J and clone size derive from that table, while D and trimming were established from the DNA sequence. Across this sample there are 1 million to 1.3 million clones, with around three quarters seen only once. The ten largest clones represent roughly 0.55% of the sample.

Broad study findings and their caveats: Sampling was restricted to blood, and TCR repertoires in tissue are likely to differ from TCR repertoires in blood. Even with the large sequencing depth, rarefaction of the sorted-subset datasets indicated that sequencing was incomplete. When a few donors were compared, the shared fraction of clonotypes was about 5.5% for naive CD4, 3.5% to 4% for naive CD8, more than 2% for memory CD4, and around 0.37% for memory CD8. Compared with non-shared clonotypes, clonotypes shared by all four sorted-subset donors had higher generation probabilities. Estimated clonotype richness was generally larger for naive than for memory subsets. Pairwise subsampling led to the expectation that sequencing depth would affect the degree of clonotype sharing among donors. The genetic and exposure-history diversity represented was limited by the small number of donors.

Donors were healthy HIV-negative adults with no recently reported acute infections or vaccinations. Every donor was a Caucasian adult residing in Nashville, Tennessee, USA. Magnetic negative selection was used to enrich CD4+ T cells, after which naive cells were positively selected on CD45RA and the negative fraction became the memory subset. Blood was obtained by leukapheresis, after which PBMCs were separated by Ficoll-Histopaque density gradient centrifugation and cryopreserved in liquid nitrogen vapor phase. Analytical flow cytometry was used to check the purity and quantity of every magnetically sorted T cell population. Each sorted fraction had its genomic DNA isolated and then quantified by UV absorbance on a Nanodrop 2000c. The CDR3 has 14 amino acids, counting the end cysteine and phenylalanine. Just the 42-base CDR3 DNA is kept, in frame starting at base 1. For CDR1 and CDR2, the germline V gene lists SGHDT and YYEEEE. V was cut back by 0 bases and J by 5 bases, leaving a gap of 11 bases between them.

The sample was memory CD4+ T cells from PBMCs. According to the study, the label for this sample's cell subset or site signals: CD45RA-negative fraction. The chain is encoded by TRBV5-6 joined to TRBJ2-5; the D gene is unclear. The sequence came from a man younger than 35 in good health. Some clones in this sample may be carry-over from other donors' samples. The CDR3 has the sequence CASSLVSSEETQYF. The bases read TGTGCCAGCAGCTTGGTTTCCTCGGAGGAGACCCAGTACTTC.